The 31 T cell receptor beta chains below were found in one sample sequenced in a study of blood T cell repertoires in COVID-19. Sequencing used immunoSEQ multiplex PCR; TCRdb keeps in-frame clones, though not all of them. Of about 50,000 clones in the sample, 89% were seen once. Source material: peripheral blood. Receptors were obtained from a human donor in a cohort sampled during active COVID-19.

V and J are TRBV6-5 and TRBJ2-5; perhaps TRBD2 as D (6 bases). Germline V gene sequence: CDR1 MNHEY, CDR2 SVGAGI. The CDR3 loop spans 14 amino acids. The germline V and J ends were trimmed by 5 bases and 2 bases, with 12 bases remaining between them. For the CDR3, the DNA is TGTGCCAGCAGTACCTCCGGGAGACAAGAGACCCAGTACTTC. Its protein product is CASSTSGRQETQYF.

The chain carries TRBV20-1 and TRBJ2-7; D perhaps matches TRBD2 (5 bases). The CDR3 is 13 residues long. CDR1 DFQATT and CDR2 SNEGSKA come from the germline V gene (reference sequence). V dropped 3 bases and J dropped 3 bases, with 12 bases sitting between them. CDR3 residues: CSASGLRNYEQYF. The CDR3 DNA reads TGCAGTGCTAGTGGACTGAGGAACTACGAGCAGTACTTC.

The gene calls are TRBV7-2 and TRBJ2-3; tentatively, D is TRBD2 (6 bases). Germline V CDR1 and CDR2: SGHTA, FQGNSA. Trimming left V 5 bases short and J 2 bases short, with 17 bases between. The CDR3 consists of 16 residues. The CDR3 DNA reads TGTGCCAGCAGCCCTGAGGTAGCGGCGAACACAGATACGCAGTATTTT. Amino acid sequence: CASSPEVAANTDTQYF.

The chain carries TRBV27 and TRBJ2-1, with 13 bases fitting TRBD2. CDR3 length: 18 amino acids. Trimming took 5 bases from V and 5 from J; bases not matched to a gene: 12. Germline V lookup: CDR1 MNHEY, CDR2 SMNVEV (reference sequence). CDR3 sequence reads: CASSPTLAGGPGDNEQFF. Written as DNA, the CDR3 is TGTGCCAGCAGTCCTACACTAGCGGGGGGGCCTGGCGACAATGAGCAGTTCTTC.

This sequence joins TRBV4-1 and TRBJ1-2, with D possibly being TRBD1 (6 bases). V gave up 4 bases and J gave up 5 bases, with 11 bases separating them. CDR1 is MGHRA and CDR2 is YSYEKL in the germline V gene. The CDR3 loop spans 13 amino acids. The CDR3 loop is CASSLQQGYGYTF. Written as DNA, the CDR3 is TGCGCCAGCAGCCTTCAACAGGGATATGGCTACACCTTC.

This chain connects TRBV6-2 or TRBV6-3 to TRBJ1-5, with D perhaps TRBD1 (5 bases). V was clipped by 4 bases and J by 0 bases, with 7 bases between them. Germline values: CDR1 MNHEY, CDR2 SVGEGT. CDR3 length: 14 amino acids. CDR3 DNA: TGTGCCAGCAGTTTACAGGTTAGCAATCAGCCCCAGCATTTT. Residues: CASSLQVSNQPQHF.

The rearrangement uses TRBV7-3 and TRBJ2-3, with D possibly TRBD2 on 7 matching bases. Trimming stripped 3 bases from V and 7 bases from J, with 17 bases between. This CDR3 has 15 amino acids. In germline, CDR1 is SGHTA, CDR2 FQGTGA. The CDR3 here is CASSFRGGDTNTQYF. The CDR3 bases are TGTGCCAGCAGCTTCAGGGGAGGGGACACGAATACGCAGTATTTT.

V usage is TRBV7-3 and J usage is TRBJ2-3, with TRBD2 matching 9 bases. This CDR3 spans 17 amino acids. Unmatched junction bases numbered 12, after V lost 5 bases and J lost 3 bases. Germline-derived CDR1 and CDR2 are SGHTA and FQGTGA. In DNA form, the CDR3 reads TGTGCCAGCAGCCCGGGGGTAGCGGGAGCGGGAACAGATACGCAGTATTTT. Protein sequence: CASSPGVAGAGTDTQYF. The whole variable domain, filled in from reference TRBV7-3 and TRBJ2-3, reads GAGVSQTPSNKVTEKGKYVELRCDPISGHTALYWYRQSLGQGPEFLIYFQGTGAADDSGLPNDRFFAVRPEGSVSTLKIQRTERGDSAVYLCASSPGVAGAGTDTQYFGPGTRLTVL.

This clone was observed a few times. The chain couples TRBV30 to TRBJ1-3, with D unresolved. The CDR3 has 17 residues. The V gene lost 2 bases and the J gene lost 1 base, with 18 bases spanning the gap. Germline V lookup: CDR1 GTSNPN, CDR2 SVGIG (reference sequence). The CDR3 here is CAWSPGHGLSSGNTIYF. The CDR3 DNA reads TGTGCCTGGAGTCCTGGTCACGGGTTAAGTTCTGGAAACACCATATATTTT.

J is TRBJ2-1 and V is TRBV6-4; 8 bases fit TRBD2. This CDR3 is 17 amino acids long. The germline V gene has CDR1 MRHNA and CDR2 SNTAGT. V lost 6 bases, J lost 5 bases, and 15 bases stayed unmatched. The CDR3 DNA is TGTGCCAGCAGAACCGAGAGGAGCGGGGGCAACAACAATGAGCAGTTCTTC. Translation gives CASRTERSGGNNNEQFF.

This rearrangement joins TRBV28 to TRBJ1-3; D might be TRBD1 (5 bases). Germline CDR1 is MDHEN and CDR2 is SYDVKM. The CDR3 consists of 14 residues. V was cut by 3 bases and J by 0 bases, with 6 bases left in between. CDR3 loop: CASSLGHSGNTIYF. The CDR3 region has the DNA TGTGCCAGCAGTTTGGGGCACTCTGGAAACACCATATATTTT. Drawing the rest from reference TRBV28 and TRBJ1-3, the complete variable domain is DVKVTQSSRYLVKRTGEKVFLECVQDMDHENMFWYRQDPGLGLRLIYFSYDVKMKEKGDIPEGYSVSREKKERFSLILESASTNQTSMYLCASSLGHSGNTIYFGEGSWLTVV.

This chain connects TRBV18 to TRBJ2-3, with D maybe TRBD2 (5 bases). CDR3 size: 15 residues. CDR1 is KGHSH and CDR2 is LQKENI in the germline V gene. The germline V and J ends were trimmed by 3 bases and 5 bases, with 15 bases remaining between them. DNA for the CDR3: TGTGCCAGCTCACCCGCCCGGGGAGTGGTAGATACGCAGTATTTT. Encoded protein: CASSPARGVVDTQYF.

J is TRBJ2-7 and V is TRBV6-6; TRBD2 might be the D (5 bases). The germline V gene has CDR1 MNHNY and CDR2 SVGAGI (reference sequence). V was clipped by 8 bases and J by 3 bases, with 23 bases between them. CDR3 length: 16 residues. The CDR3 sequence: CASSTPDSWTDYEQYF. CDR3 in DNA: TGTGCCAGCTCGACCCCGGACTCTTGGACTGACTACGAGCAGTACTTC.

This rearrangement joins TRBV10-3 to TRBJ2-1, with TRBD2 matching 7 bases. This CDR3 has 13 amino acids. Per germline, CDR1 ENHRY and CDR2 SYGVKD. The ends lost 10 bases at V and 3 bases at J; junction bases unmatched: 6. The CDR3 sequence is CAKKRDVYNEQFF. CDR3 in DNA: TGTGCCAAAAAGCGGGACGTCTACAATGAGCAGTTCTTC.

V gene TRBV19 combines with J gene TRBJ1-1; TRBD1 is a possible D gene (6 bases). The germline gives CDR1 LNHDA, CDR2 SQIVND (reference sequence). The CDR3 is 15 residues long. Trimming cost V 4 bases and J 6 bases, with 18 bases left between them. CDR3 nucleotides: TGTGCCAGTAGTAAAAATGGACAGAGGGCCCCTGAAGCTTTCTTT. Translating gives CASSKNGQRAPEAFF. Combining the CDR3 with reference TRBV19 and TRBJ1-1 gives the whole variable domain DGGITQSPKYLFRKEGQNVTLSCEQNLNHDAMYWYRQDPGQGLRLIYYSQIVNDFQKGDIAEGYSVSREKKESFPLTVTSAQKNPTAFYLCASSKNGQRAPEAFFGQGTRLTVV.

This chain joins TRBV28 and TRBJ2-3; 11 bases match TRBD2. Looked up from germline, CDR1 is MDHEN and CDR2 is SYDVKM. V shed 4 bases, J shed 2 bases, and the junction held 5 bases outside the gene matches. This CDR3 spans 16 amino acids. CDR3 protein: CASSSRLAGITDTQYF. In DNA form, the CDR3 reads TGTGCCAGCAGTTCCCGACTAGCGGGAATCACAGATACGCAGTATTTT.

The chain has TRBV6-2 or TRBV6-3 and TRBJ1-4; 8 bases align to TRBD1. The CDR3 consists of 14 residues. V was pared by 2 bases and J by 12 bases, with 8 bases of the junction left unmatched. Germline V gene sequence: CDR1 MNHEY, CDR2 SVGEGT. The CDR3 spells CASSYLGQGRELFF. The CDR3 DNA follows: TGTGCCAGCAGTTACCTTGGACAGGGTCGGGAACTGTTTTTT.

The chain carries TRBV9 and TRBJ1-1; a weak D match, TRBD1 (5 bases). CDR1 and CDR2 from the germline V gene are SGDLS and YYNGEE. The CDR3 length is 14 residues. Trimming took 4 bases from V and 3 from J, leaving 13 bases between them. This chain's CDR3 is CASSPTDTHTEAFF. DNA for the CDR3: TGTGCCAGCAGCCCCACGGACACCCACACTGAAGCTTTCTTT.

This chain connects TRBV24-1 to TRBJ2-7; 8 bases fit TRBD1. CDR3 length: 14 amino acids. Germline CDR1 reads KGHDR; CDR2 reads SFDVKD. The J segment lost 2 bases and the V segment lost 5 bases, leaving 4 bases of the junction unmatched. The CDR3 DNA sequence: TGTGCCACCAGTGCTGGACAGGGCCCCTACGAGCAGTACTTC. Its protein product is CATSAGQGPYEQYF.

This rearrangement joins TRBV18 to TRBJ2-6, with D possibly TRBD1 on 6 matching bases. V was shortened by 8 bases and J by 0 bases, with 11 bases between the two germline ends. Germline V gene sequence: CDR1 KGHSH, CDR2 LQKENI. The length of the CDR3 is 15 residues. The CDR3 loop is CASKAGDSGANVLTF. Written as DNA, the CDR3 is TGTGCCAGCAAAGCAGGGGACTCTGGGGCCAACGTCCTGACTTTC.

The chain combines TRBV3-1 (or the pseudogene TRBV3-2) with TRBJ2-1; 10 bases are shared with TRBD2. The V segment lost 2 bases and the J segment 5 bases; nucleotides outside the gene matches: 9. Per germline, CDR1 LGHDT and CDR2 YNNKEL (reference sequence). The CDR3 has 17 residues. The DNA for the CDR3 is TGTGCCAGCAGCCAACGGACTAGCGGATCCCCCCACAATGAGCAGTTCTTC. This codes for CASSQRTSGSPHNEQFF.

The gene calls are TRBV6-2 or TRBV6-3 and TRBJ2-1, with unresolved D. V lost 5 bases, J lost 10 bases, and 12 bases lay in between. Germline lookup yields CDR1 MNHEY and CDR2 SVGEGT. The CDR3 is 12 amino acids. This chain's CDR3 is CASSPMIGEQFF. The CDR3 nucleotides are TGTGCCAGCAGTCCCATGATCGGGGAGCAGTTCTTC.

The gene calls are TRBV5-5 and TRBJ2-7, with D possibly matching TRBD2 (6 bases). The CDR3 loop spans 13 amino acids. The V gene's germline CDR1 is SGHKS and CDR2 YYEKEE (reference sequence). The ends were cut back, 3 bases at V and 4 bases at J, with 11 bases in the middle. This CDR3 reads CASSWAGRYEQYF. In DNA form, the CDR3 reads TGTGCCAGCAGCTGGGCAGGGAGGTACGAGCAGTACTTC.

The CDR3 is CASSSTGTRRETQYF. In DNA form, the CDR3 reads TGTGCCAGCAGCTCTACAGGGACCCGTCGAGAGACCCAGTACTTC. This chain joins TRBV5-5 and TRBJ2-5; D is possibly TRBD1 (6 bases). Germline V gene sequence: CDR1 SGHKS, CDR2 YYEKEE (reference sequence). The V end was cut by 3 bases, the J end by 4 bases, with 16 bases between. The CDR3 totals 15 residues.

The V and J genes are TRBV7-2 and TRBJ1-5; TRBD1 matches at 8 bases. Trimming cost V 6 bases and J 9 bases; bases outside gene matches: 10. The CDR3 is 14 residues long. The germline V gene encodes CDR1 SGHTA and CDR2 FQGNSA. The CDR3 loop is CASSATTGDRPQHF. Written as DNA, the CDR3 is TGTGCCAGCAGTGCGACGACAGGGGACCGGCCCCAGCATTTT.

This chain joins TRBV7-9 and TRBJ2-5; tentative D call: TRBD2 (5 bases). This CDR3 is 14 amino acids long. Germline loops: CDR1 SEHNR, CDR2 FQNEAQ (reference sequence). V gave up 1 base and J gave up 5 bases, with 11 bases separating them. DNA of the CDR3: TGTGCCAGCAGCTTAGGTTCTAGCATTGAGACCCAGTACTTC. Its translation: CASSLGSSIETQYF.

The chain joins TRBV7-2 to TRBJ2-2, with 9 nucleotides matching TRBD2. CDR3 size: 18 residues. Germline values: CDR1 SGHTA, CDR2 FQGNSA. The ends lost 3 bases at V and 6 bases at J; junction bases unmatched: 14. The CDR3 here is CASSLWGPGTSLAGELFF. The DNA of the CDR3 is TGTGCCAGCAGCTTGTGGGGGCCCGGGACTAGCTTGGCCGGGGAGCTGTTTTTT.

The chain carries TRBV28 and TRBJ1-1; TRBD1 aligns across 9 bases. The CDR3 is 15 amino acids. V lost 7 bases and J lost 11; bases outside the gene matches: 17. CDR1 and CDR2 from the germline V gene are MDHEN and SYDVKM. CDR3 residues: CASKERGQGLVGAFF. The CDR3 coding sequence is TGTGCCAGCAAGGAACGGGGACAGGGTTTGGTTGGGGCTTTCTTT.

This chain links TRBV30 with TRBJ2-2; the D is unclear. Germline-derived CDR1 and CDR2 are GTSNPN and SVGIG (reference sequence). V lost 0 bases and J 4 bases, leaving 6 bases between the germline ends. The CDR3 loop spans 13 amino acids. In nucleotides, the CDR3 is TGTGCCTGGAGTGTACAGTCCACCGGGGAGCTGTTTTTT. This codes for CAWSVQSTGELFF.

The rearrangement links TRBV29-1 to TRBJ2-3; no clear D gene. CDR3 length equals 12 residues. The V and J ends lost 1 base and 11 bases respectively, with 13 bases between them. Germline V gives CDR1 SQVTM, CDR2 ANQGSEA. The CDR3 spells CSVEGSSGEQYF. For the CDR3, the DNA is TGCAGCGTTGAAGGAAGCTCAGGCGAGCAGTATTTT.

The CDR3 sequence is CASSYQGAHTEAFF. CDR3 nucleotides: TGTGCCAGCAGCTACCAGGGTGCGCACACTGAAGCTTTCTTT. The J gene is TRBJ1-1, the V gene TRBV11-1, with D possibly matching TRBD1 (5 bases). The germline gives CDR1 SGHAT, CDR2 FQDESV (reference sequence). CDR3 length: 14 amino acids. V was pared by 4 bases and J by 3 bases, with 12 bases between. The full variable domain, in which reference TRBV11-1 and TRBJ1-1 provide the parts outside the CDR3, is EAEVAQSPRYKITEKSQAVAFWCDPISGHATLYWYRQILGQGPELLVQFQDESVVDDSQLPKDRFSAERLKGVDSTLKIQPAELGDSAMYLCASSYQGAHTEAFFGQGTRLTVV.